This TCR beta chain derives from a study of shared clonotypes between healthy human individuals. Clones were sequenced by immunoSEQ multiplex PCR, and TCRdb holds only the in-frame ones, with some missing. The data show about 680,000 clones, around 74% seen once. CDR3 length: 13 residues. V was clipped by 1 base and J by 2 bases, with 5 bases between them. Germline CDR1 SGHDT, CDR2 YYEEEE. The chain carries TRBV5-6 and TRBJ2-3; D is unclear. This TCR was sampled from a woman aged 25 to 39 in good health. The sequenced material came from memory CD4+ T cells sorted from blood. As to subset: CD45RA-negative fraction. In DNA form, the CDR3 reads TGTGCCAGCAGCTTGCAGATCACAGATACGCAGTATTTT. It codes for CASSLQITDTQYF.